The 32 T cell receptor beta chains reported below all come from one sample, sequenced in a study of CD8 T cells in Susac syndrome. Random hexamers were used to reverse transcribe an amount of roughly 0.45 to 1 ug RNA. TCRdb analysed the immunoSEQ multiplex PCR reads with MiXCR anew, one entry per CDR3 protein. The sample has roughly 190,000 distinct CDR3 sequences; about 91% are singletons. What was sequenced was CD4+ T cells from PBMCs. All receptors derive from a human donor with Susac syndrome.

This clonotype was seen a handful of times. The rearrangement links TRBV5-1 to TRBJ2-7, with 9 bases aligning to TRBD1. Germline V lookup: CDR1 SGHRS, CDR2 YFSETQ. The CDR3 runs to 13 residues. V lost 5 bases, J lost 5 bases, and 5 bases stayed unmatched. The CDR3 here is CASRAGQGDEQYF. CDR3 DNA sequence: TGCGCCAGCAGGGCGGGACAGGGCGACGAGCAGTACTTC.

This clonotype was counted once. This rearrangement joins TRBV5-1 to TRBJ1-2; 7 positions match TRBD1. This CDR3 contains 17 residues. Trimming took 4 bases from V and 2 from J; bases not matched to a gene: 14. The germline CDR1 and CDR2 sequences are SGHRS and YFSETQ. For the CDR3, the DNA is TGCGCCAGCAGCGAACAGGGGCCGGACGCCATGAACTATGGCTACACCTTC. Residues: CASSEQGPDAMNYGYTF.

V gene TRBV6-6 combines with J gene TRBJ2-7; D may be TRBD1 or TRBD2 (5 bases each). The germline V gene encodes CDR1 MNHNY and CDR2 SVGAGI (reference sequence). CDR3 length equals 14 residues. The V end lost 6 bases, the J end lost 3 bases, and 15 bases lay between the germline ends. CDR3 amino acids: CASRKETADYEQYF. As DNA, the CDR3 is TGTGCCAGCAGAAAAGAGACAGCGGACTACGAGCAGTACTTC.

CDR3 DNA sequence: TGTGCCTGGCAGGGAGGGGGAGGGCTCCAAGAGACCCAGTACTTC. Amino acids: CAWQGGGGLQETQYF. The rearrangement joins TRBV30 to TRBJ2-5; tentative D call: TRBD2 (7 bases). V shed 5 bases and J shed 1 base, with 17 bases lying between them. CDR3 length: 15 amino acids. Germline CDR1 and CDR2: GTSNPN and SVGIG (reference sequence).

The rearrangement joins TRBV20-1 to TRBJ2-1, with 13 bases fitting TRBD2. Germline V gene sequence: CDR1 DFQATT, CDR2 SNEGSKA (reference sequence). The CDR3 spans 16 residues. Trimming took 1 base from V and 7 from J; bases not matched to a gene: 7. CDR3 residues: CSARVGTSGKSNEQFF. The CDR3, as DNA: TGCAGTGCTAGAGTGGGGACTAGCGGGAAATCTAATGAGCAGTTCTTC.

V and J are TRBV27 and TRBJ2-7; weak D call: TRBD1 (6 bases). This CDR3 spans 15 amino acids. Germline CDR1 reads MNHEY; CDR2 reads SMNVEV (reference sequence). V was cut by 5 bases and J by 5 bases, with 19 bases left in between. CDR3 protein: CASSGGQPGRDEQYF. The CDR3 DNA sequence: TGTGCCAGCAGTGGCGGACAGCCCGGACGTGACGAGCAGTACTTC.

This sequence joins TRBV3-1 and TRBJ2-3; weak D call: TRBD1 (5 bases). V shed 3 bases and J shed 3 bases, with 7 bases lying between them. The CDR3 spans 13 residues. Germline-derived CDR1 and CDR2 are LGHDT and YNNKEL (reference sequence). DNA for the CDR3: TGTGCCAGCAGCCACAGGGAAACAGATACGCAGTATTTT. This encodes CASSHRETDTQYF.

This CDR3 reads CASSRDTNEQFF. The CDR3 DNA sequence: TGTGCCAGCAGTCGGGACACCAATGAGCAGTTCTTC. The V call is TRBV2, the J call TRBJ2-1, with D tentatively TRBD1 (6 bases). The germline V and J ends were trimmed by 5 bases and 6 bases, with 8 bases remaining between them. Per germline, CDR1 SNHLY and CDR2 FYNNEI. This CDR3 has 12 residues.

This clonotype was picked up a small number of times. V gene TRBV18 combines with J gene TRBJ2-2; a weak D match, TRBD1 (6 bases). CDR3 size: 14 residues. Germline V gene sequence: CDR1 KGHSH, CDR2 LQKENI. The V and J ends lost 2 bases and 2 bases respectively, with 6 bases between them. The CDR3 sequence: CASSPGGNTGELFF. The CDR3 nucleotides are TGTGCCAGCTCACCAGGGGGCAACACCGGGGAGCTGTTTTTT.

As DNA, the CDR3 is TGTGCCAGCAATCTCCTCGGACGGAGGGGCGAGCAGTACTTC. Translation: CASNLLGRRGEQYF. The genes are TRBV5-6 and TRBJ2-7; tentatively, D is TRBD2 (6 bases). The germline V gene encodes CDR1 SGHDT and CDR2 YYEEEE. The CDR3 loop spans 14 amino acids. Trimming stripped 6 bases from V and 6 bases from J, with 19 bases between.

J is TRBJ2-1 and V is TRBV20-1; unclear D gene. Germline lookup yields CDR1 DFQATT and CDR2 SNEGSKA (reference sequence). The CDR3 has 10 amino acids. Trimming removed 6 bases from V and 6 bases from J, with 6 bases in between. CDR3 bases: TGCAGTGCATTCGGCAATGAGCAGTTCTTC. Its translation is CSAFGNEQFF.

The chain joins TRBV5-1 to TRBJ2-2; D ambiguous. CDR3 size: 12 residues. Deletions cut 4 bases from V and 9 bases from J, with 10 bases between. Germline CDR1 and CDR2: SGHRS and YFSETQ. The DNA of the CDR3 is TGCGCCAGCAGCGGAAGTTTCTGGGAGCTGTTTTTT. It yields the protein CASSGSFWELFF. Full variable domain (remainder filled in from reference TRBV5-1 and TRBJ2-2): KAGVTQTPRYLIKTRGQQVTLSCSPISGHRSVSWYQQTPGQGLQFLFEYFSETQRNKGNFPGRFSGRQFSNSRSEMNVSTLELGDSALYLCASSGSFWELFFGEGSRLTVL.

The sample holds a few counts of this clonotype. The chain combines TRBV11-2 with TRBJ2-6; D remains unclear. Per the germline V gene, CDR1 is SGHAT and CDR2 is FQNNGV. The CDR3 extends over 14 amino acids. The V and J ends lost 4 bases and 2 bases respectively, with 6 bases between them. As DNA, the CDR3 is TGTGCCAGCAGCTCACACGCTGGGGCCAACGTCCTGACTTTC. This gives the protein CASSSHAGANVLTF. Drawing the rest from reference TRBV11-2 and TRBJ2-6, the complete variable domain is EAGVAQSPRYKIIEKRQSVAFWCNPISGHATLYWYQQILGQGPKLLIQFQNNGVVDDSQLPKDRFSAERLKGVDSTLKIQPAKLEDSAVYLCASSSHAGANVLTFGAGSRLTVL.

This clonotype came up once. V gene TRBV11-2 combines with J gene TRBJ1-6, with 10 bases matching TRBD1. Per germline, CDR1 SGHAT and CDR2 FQNNGV. CDR3 length equals 14 residues. V was clipped by 4 bases and J by 10 bases; unmatched bases: 4. CDR3 sequence reads: CASSSSDRGSPLHF. The CDR3 DNA follows: TGTGCCAGCAGCTCCTCGGACAGGGGGTCACCCCTCCACTTT. The whole variable domain, filled in from reference TRBV11-2 and TRBJ1-6, reads EAGVAQSPRYKIIEKRQSVAFWCNPISGHATLYWYQQILGQGPKLLIQFQNNGVVDDSQLPKDRFSAERLKGVDSTLKIQPAKLEDSAVYLCASSSSDRGSPLHFGNGTRLTVT.

The chain recombines TRBV3-1 with TRBJ2-1; 11 bases are a match to TRBD2. This CDR3 region has 18 residues. From germline, CDR1 is LGHDT and CDR2 YNNKEL (reference sequence). V shed 4 bases and J 4 bases; nucleotides not matched to a gene: 12. The CDR3 spells CASSPIHIAGGPYNEQFF. Here the CDR3 DNA reads TGTGCCAGCAGCCCAATACATATAGCGGGAGGGCCTTACAATGAGCAGTTCTTC.

The chain couples TRBV20-1 to TRBJ2-3, with 8 nucleotides matching TRBD2. The V and J ends lost 7 bases and 5 bases, in that order; junction bases with no gene match: 8. CDR1 and CDR2 from the germline V gene are DFQATT and SNEGSKA (reference sequence). The CDR3 totals 13 residues. DNA for the CDR3: TGCAGTGTCCCGGGGGGGTCCGGAGATACGCAGTATTTT. Its translation: CSVPGGSGDTQYF.

The chain recombines TRBV20-1 with TRBJ2-1; a possible D gene is TRBD2 (6 bases). Germline CDR1 reads DFQATT; CDR2 reads SNEGSKA (reference sequence). V lost 6 bases and J lost 3, with 18 bases in between. The CDR3 loop spans 15 amino acids. CDR3: CSASLQRLVYNEQFF. The CDR3 nucleotides are TGCAGTGCCTCCCTCCAACGACTAGTCTACAATGAGCAGTTCTTC.

The V call is TRBV2, the J call TRBJ1-1; no definite D call. The CDR3 runs 11 residues. Germline V gene lookup returns CDR1 SNHLY and CDR2 FYNNEI. Trimming removed 7 bases from V and 7 bases from J, with 10 bases in between. The CDR3, as DNA: TGTGCCAGCAATTTAAGGGTTGAAGCTTTCTTT. It is translated as CASNLRVEAFF.

V and J are TRBV10-3 and TRBJ2-3; either TRBD1 or TRBD2 may fit D (5 bases each). From germline, CDR1 is ENHRY and CDR2 SYGVKD. The CDR3 has 16 residues. The V end lost 3 bases, the J end lost 2 bases, and 15 bases lay between the germline ends. The CDR3 DNA is TGTGCCATCAGTGACGCCGGGACCCAGGACACAGATACGCAGTATTTT. Translation: CAISDAGTQDTDTQYF.

The rearrangement uses TRBV9 and TRBJ2-7; no reliable D call. Trimming pared 0 bases from V and 5 bases from J, leaving 9 bases between. This CDR3 comprises 13 residues. Germline CDR1 and CDR2: SGDLS and YYNGEE. The CDR3 region has the DNA TGTGCCAGCAGCGTAGAGCCGGGCCACGAGCAGTACTTC. The encoded protein is CASSVEPGHEQYF. Together with reference TRBV9 and TRBJ2-7, the CDR3 gives the full variable domain: DSGVTQTPKHLITATGQRVTLRCSPRSGDLSVYWYQQSLDQGLQFLIQYYNGEERAKGNILERFSAQQFPDLHSELNLSSLELGDSALYFCASSVEPGHEQYFGPGTRLTVT.

This chain joins TRBV3-1 and TRBJ2-7; a weak D match, TRBD2 (6 bases). The ends were cut back, 6 bases at V and 2 bases at J, with 23 bases in the middle. CDR1 and CDR2 from the germline V gene are LGHDT and YNNKEL (reference sequence). The CDR3 extends over 17 amino acids. The CDR3 spells CASSFGAGLFQPYEQYF. For the CDR3, the DNA is TGTGCCAGCAGTTTTGGGGCGGGACTCTTTCAACCCTACGAGCAGTACTTC.

The gene calls are TRBV20-1 and TRBJ2-7; 12 bases match TRBD2. Germline CDR1 and CDR2: DFQATT and SNEGSKA (reference sequence). The CDR3 is made up of 16 amino acids. Germline trimming cut 3 bases from V and 0 bases from J; bases unmatched to any gene: 6. CDR3 sequence (DNA): TGCAGTGCTAGTAACCTAGCGGGGGGGCCCTCCTACGAGCAGTACTTC. Amino acid sequence: CSASNLAGGPSYEQYF.

The J gene is TRBJ2-1, the V gene TRBV30; D might be TRBD1 or TRBD2, each matching 5 bases. Germline V lookup: CDR1 GTSNPN, CDR2 SVGIG (reference sequence). The CDR3 runs to 13 residues. The germline V and J ends were trimmed by 1 base and 6 bases, with 10 bases remaining between them. CDR3 sequence reads: CAWSGGVPNEQFF. Written as DNA, the CDR3 is TGTGCCTGGAGTGGAGGGGTCCCCAATGAGCAGTTCTTC.

V usage is TRBV27 and J usage is TRBJ1-5, with 9 bases matching TRBD1. The CDR3 length is 14 residues. J was trimmed by 6 bases and V by 6 bases; bases with no gene match: 6. Germline assignment: CDR1 MNHEY and CDR2 SMNVEV (reference sequence). CDR3 residues: CASRQTGGFQPQHF. Here the CDR3 DNA reads TGTGCCAGCAGACAGACAGGGGGATTTCAGCCCCAGCATTTT.

The chain combines TRBV19 with TRBJ2-4; 7 bases line up with TRBD2. CDR1 LNHDA and CDR2 SQIVND come from the germline V gene (reference sequence). The CDR3 sequence is 16 residues long. V trimming: 1 base; J trimming: 3 bases; junction bases outside the gene matches: 6. CDR3 loop: CASSIGEGGDKNIQYF. Here the CDR3 DNA reads TGTGCCAGTAGTATAGGGGAGGGAGGGGACAAAAACATTCAGTACTTC.

The chain combines TRBV4-1 with TRBJ1-1, with D unresolved. CDR1 MGHRA and CDR2 YSYEKL come from the germline V gene. The CDR3 sequence is 14 residues long. V was clipped by 2 bases and J by 1 base, with 8 bases between them. The CDR3 sequence: CASSQSIWNTEAFF. The CDR3 coding sequence is TGCGCCAGCAGCCAATCCATCTGGAACACTGAAGCTTTCTTT.

The chain is built from TRBV5-4 and TRBJ2-1, with 11 positions matching TRBD1. The V and J ends lost 4 bases and 12 bases, in that order; junction bases with no gene match: 12. CDR1 and CDR2 from the germline V gene are SGHNT and YYREEE (reference sequence). This CDR3 is built from 15 residues. CDR3 DNA sequence: TGTGCCAGCAGCATCGCCGGACAGGGGGCGCTTTCGCAGTTCTTC. It yields the protein CASSIAGQGALSQFF.

V and J are TRBV4-1 and TRBJ2-7; D perhaps matches TRBD1 (6 bases). Germline V gene data show CDR1 as MGHRA and CDR2 as YSYEKL. The CDR3 totals 16 residues. The ends were cut back, 3 bases at V and 2 bases at J, with 17 bases in the middle. For the CDR3, the DNA is TGCGCCAGCAGCCAGCAGCCGGGACAACGAACCTACGAGCAGTACTTC. It codes for CASSQQPGQRTYEQYF.

The rearrangement uses TRBV7-3 and TRBJ2-7; no firm D call. Trimming pared 5 bases from V and 6 bases from J, leaving 14 bases between. CDR3 length: 13 amino acids. CDR1 is SGHTA, CDR2 FQGTGA, per germline. This CDR3 reads CASSPSLSGEQYF. DNA of the CDR3: TGTGCCAGCAGCCCTTCACTGTCCGGCGAGCAGTACTTC.

The chain recombines TRBV5-1 with TRBJ2-7, with 14 bases identical to TRBD2. Germline CDR1 is SGHRS and CDR2 is YFSETQ. With 5 bases clipped from V and 5 bases from J, the junction kept 9 bases outside the gene matches. The length of the CDR3 is 16 residues. CDR3 residues: CASRGLAGGLENEQYF. The CDR3 bases are TGCGCCAGCAGAGGACTAGCGGGGGGCTTGGAAAACGAGCAGTACTTC.

This clonotype was seen a single time. This chain links TRBV10-3 with TRBJ2-5, with D tentatively TRBD1 (6 bases). V was shortened by 8 bases and J by 2 bases, with 9 bases between the two germline ends. The germline V gene has CDR1 ENHRY and CDR2 SYGVKD. CDR3 length: 12 amino acids. CDR3 nucleotides: TGTGCCATCGGGGGACAACAAGAGACCCAGTACTTC. Its translation is CAIGGQQETQYF.

This clonotype has just a few counts. The rearrangement links TRBV25-1 to TRBJ2-7; 11 positions match TRBD1. V shed 6 bases, J shed 7 bases, and the junction held 8 bases outside the gene matches. This CDR3 has 14 amino acids. Germline CDR1 MGHDK, CDR2 SYGVNS. CDR3 DNA sequence: TGTGCCAGCAGCCTCTGGGGACAGGGGGTTGAGCAGTACTTC. Encoded protein: CASSLWGQGVEQYF.